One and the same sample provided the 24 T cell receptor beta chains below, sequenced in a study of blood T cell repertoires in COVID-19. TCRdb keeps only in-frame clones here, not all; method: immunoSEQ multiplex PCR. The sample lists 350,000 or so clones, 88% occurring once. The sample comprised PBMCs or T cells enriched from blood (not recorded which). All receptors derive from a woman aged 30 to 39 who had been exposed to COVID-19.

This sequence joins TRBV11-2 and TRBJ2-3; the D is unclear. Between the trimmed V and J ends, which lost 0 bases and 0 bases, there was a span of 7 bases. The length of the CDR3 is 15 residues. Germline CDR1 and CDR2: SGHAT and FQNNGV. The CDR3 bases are TGTGCCAGCAGCTTAGATCGCCGGAGCACAGATACGCAGTATTTT. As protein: CASSLDRRSTDTQYF.

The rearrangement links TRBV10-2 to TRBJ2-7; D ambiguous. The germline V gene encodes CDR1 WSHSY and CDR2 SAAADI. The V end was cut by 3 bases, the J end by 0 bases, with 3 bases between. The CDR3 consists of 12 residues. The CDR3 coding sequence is TGCGCCAGCAGTGACAGCTCCTACGAGCAGTACTTC. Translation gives CASSDSSYEQYF.

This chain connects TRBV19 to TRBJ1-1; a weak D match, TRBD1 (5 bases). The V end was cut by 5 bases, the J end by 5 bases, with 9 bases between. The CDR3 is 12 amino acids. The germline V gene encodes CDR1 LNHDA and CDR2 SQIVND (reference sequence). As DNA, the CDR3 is TGTGCCAGTAGTGGGGCGCGAACTGAAGCTTTCTTT. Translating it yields CASSGARTEAFF.

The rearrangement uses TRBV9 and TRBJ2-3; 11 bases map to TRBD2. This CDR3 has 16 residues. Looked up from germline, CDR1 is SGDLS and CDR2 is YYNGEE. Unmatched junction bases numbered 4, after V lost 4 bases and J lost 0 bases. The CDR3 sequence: CASSPWTSGSTDTQYF. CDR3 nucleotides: TGTGCCAGCAGCCCCTGGACTAGCGGGAGCACAGATACGCAGTATTTT.

CDR3: CASSPGQGVYNEQFF. In DNA, the CDR3 is TGTGCCAGCAGCCCTGGACAGGGGGTTTACAATGAGCAGTTCTTC. The rearrangement uses TRBV27 and TRBJ2-1, with TRBD1 matching 10 bases. The length of the CDR3 is 15 residues. Per the germline V gene, CDR1 is MNHEY and CDR2 is SMNVEV (reference sequence). Trimming cost V 6 bases and J 4 bases; bases outside gene matches: 6.

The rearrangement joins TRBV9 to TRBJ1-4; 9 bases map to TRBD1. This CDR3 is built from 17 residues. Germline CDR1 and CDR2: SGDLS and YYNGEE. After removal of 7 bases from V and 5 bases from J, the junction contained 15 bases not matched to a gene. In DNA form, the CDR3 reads TGTGCCAGCTCCTACCGGGACAGGGTCTTGAGGAATGAAAAACTGTTTTTT. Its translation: CASSYRDRVLRNEKLFF.

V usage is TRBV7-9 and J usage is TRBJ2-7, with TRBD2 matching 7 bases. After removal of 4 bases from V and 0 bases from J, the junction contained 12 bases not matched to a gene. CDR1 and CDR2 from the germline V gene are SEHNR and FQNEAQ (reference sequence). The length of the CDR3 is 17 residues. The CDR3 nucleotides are TGTGCCAGCAGCTCGCCTCTGGGGGGGGAGAACTCCTACGAGCAGTACTTC. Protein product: CASSSPLGGENSYEQYF.

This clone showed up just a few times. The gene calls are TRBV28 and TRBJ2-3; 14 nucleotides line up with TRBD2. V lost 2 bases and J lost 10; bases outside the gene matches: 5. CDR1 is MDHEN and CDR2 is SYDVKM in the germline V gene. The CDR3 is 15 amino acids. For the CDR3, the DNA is TGTGCCAGCAGTTTAAGGGGACTAGCGGGAGTTGCGCAGTATTTT. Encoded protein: CASSLRGLAGVAQYF.

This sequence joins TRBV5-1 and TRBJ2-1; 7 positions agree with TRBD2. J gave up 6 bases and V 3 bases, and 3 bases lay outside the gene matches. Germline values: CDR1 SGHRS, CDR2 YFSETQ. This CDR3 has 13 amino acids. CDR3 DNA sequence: TGCGCCAGCAGCTGGACTAGTCCCAATGAGCAGTTCTTC. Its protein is CASSWTSPNEQFF.

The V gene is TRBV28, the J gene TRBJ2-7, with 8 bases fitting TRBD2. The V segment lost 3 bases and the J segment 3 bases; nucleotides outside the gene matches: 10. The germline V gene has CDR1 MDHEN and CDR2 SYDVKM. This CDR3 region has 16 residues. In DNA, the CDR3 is TGTGCCAGCAGTTTCCCACTAGCGGAAACGAACTACGAGCAGTACTTC. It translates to CASSFPLAETNYEQYF.

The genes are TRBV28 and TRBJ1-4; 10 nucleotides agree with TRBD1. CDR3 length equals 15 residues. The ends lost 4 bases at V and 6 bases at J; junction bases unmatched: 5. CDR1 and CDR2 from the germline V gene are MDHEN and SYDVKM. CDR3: CASSSHGTGDEKLFF. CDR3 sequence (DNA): TGTGCCAGCAGTTCCCACGGGACAGGGGATGAAAAACTGTTTTTT.

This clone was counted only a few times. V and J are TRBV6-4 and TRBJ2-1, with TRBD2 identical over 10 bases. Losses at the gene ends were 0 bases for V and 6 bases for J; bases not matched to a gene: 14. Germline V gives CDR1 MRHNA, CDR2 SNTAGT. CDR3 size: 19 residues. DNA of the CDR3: TGTGCCAGCAGTGACTCGGGCCTAGCGGGAGCCCTGCCCCTCAATGAGCAGTTCTTC. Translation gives CASSDSGLAGALPLNEQFF.

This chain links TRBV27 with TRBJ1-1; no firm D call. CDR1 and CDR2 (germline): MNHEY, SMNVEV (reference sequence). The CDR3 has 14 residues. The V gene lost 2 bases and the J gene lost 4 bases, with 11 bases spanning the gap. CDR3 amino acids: CASSLEGWGTEAFF. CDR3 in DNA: TGTGCCAGCAGTTTAGAGGGCTGGGGCACTGAAGCTTTCTTT.

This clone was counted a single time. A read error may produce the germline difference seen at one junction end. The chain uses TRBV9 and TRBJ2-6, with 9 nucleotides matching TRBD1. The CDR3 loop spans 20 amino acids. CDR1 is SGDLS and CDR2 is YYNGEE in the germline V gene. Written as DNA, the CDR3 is TGTGCCAGCAGCGTAGAGCCCAGGACAGGGGAAGGCTCTGGGGCCAACGTCCCGACTTTC. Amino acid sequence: CASSVEPRTGEGSGANVPTF.

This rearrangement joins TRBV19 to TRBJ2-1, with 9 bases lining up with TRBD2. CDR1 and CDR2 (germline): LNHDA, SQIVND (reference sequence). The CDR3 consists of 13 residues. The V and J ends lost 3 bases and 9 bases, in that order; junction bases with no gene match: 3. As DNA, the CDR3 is TGTGCCAGTAGTATGGGACTAGCCCTTGAGCAGTTCTTC. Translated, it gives CASSMGLALEQFF.

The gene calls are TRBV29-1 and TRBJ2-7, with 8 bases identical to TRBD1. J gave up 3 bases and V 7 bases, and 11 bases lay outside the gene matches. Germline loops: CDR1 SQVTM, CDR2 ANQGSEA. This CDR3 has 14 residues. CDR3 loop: CSDSTDRDFYEQYF. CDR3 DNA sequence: TGCAGCGATTCAACGGACAGGGATTTCTACGAGCAGTACTTC.

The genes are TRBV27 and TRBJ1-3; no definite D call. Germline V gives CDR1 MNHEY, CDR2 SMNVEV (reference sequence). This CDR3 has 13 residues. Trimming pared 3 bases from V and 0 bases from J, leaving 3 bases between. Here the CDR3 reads CASSFLSGNTIYF. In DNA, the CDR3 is TGTGCCAGCAGTTTCCTCTCTGGAAACACCATATATTTT.

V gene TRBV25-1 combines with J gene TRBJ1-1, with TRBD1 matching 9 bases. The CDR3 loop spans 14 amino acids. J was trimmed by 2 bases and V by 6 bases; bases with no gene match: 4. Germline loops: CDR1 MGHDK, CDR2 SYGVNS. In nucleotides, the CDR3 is TGTGCCAGCAGGCCGGGACAGGGAAACACTGAAGCTTTCTTT. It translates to CASRPGQGNTEAFF.

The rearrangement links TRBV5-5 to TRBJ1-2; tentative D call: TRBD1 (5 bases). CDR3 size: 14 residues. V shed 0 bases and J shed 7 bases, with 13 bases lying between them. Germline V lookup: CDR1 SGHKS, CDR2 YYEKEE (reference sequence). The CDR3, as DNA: TGTGCCAGCAGCTTGGAAGCAGGGTCGGTTGGCTACACCTTC. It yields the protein CASSLEAGSVGYTF. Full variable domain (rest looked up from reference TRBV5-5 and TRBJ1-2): DAGVTQSPTHLIKTRGQQVTLRCSPISGHKSVSWYQQVLGQGPQFIFQYYEKEERGRGNFPDRFSARQFPNYSSELNVNALLLGDSALYLCASSLEAGSVGYTFGSGTRLTVV.

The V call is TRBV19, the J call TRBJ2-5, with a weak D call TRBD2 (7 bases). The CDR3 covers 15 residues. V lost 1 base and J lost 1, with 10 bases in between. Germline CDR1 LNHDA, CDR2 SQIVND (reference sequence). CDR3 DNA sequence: TGTGCCAGTAGTATAGGCGGGGGCCTCCAAGAGACCCAGTACTTC. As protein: CASSIGGGLQETQYF.

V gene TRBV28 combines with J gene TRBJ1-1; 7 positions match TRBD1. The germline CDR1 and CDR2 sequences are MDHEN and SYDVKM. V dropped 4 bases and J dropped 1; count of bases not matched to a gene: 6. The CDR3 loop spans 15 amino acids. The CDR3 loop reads CASSSPGGRNTEAFF. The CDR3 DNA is TGTGCCAGCAGTTCCCCAGGGGGTCGGAACACTGAAGCTTTCTTT. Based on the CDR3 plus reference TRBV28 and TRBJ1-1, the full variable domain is DVKVTQSSRYLVKRTGEKVFLECVQDMDHENMFWYRQDPGLGLRLIYFSYDVKMKEKGDIPEGYSVSREKKERFSLILESASTNQTSMYLCASSSPGGRNTEAFFGQGTRLTVV.

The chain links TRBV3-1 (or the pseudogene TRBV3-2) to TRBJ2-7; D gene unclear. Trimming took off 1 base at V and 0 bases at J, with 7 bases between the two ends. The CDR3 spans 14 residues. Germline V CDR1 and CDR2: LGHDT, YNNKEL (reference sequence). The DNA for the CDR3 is TGTGCCAGCAGCCAAGTCGAAGCCTCCTACGAGCAGTACTTC. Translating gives CASSQVEASYEQYF.

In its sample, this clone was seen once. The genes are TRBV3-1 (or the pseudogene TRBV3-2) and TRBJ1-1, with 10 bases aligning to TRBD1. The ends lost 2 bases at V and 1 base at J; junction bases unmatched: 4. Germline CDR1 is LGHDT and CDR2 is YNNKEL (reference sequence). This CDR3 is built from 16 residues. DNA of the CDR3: TGTGCCAGCAGCCAACGCCGGGACAGGGGGAACACTGAAGCTTTCTTT. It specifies CASSQRRDRGNTEAFF.

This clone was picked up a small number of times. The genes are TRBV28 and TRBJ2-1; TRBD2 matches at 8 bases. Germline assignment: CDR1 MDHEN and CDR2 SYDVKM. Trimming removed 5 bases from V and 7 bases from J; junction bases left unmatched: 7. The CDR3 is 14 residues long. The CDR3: CASSTSGTRNEQFF. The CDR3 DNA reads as TGTGCCAGCAGTACGTCCGGGACTAGGAATGAGCAGTTCTTC.